The sequence of this TCR beta chain was determined in a study of blood T cell repertoires in COVID-19. This CDR3 is 19 amino acids long. Some clones are missing from TCRdb's copy, which holds only in-frame ones; the method was immunoSEQ multiplex PCR. The sample has 70,000 to 85,000 clones; over 75% are singletons. The chain joins TRBV21-1 to TRBJ1-2; the D call of TRBD1 is as the table states it, not checked on the DNA. TRBV21-1 is termed a pseudogene. Sequencing used peripheral blood. This clonotype originated in a man of 80 years or more with acute or convalescent COVID-19. In DNA form, the CDR3 reads TGTGCCAGCAGCAGAGATAACAGGGCTAAGCACCCTTCTAACTATGGCTACACCTTC. This sequence encodes CASSRDNRAKHPSNYGYTF.